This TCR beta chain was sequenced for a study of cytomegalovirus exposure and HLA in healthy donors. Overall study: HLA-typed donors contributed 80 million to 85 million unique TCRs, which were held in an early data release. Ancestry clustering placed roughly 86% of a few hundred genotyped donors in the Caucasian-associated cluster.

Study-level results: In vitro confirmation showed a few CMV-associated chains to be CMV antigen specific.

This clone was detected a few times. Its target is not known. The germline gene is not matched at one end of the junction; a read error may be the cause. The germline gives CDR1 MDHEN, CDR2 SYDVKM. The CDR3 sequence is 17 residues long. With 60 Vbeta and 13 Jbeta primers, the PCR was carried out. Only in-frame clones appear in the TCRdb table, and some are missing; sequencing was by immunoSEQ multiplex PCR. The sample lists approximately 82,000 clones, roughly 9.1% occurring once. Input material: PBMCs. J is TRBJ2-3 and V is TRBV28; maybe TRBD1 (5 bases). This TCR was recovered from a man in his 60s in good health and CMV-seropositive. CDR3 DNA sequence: TGTGCCAGCAGTTTAGGTTACTCCCGCCAAGGCACAGGTACGCAGTATTTT. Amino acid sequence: CASSLGYSRQGTGTQYF.